A single sample is the source of the 3 T cell receptor beta chains below, sequenced in a study of T-cell reconstitution after alpha-beta-depleted transplantation in children. Unique molecular identifiers were built into the TCRbeta library. TCRdb re-called the PCR reads with MiXCR, one entry per CDR3 protein. In the table there are roughly 790,000 distinct CDR3 sequences, approximately 15% of which are singletons. The sample was PBMCs, mostly from graft donor cells, taken 360 days after TCRalphabeta/CD19-depleted stem cell transplant. These receptors all come from a male patient aged 10 to 17 who had a stem cell transplant for acute lymphoblastic leukemia, so the T cells may come from the graft donor.

Many counts were recorded for this clonotype. J is TRBJ2-7 and V is TRBV4-2, with D perhaps TRBD1 or TRBD2 (5 bases each). V dropped 3 bases and J dropped 6 bases, with 15 bases sitting between them. Germline assignment: CDR1 LGHNA and CDR2 YNFKEQ. The CDR3 length is 14 residues. The CDR3 DNA sequence: TGTGCCAGCAGCCAGAATACCGGGGACCGCGAGCAGTACTTC. Translation gives CASSQNTGDREQYF.

This clonotype came up a few times. V and J are TRBV12-3 or TRBV12-4 and TRBJ1-5; a possible D gene is TRBD1 (5 bases). The V end lost 3 bases, the J end lost 0 bases, and 12 bases lay between the germline ends. This CDR3 comprises 16 residues. The DNA for the CDR3 is TGTGCCAGCAGTTTTTACAGGTTATATAGCAATCAGCCCCAGCATTTT. It specifies CASSFYRLYSNQPQHF.

There are a few counts of this clonotype. The chain links TRBV11-2 to TRBJ2-3, with D maybe TRBD2 (6 bases). There are 12 residues in the CDR3. Germline V gives CDR1 SGHAT, CDR2 FQNNGV. Trimming removed 5 bases from V and 5 bases from J, with 8 bases in between. CDR3 in DNA: TGTGCCAGCAGCGAGCGGGTAGATACGCAGTATTTT. Translated, it gives CASSERVDTQYF.